This record covers a single TCR beta chain. Naivety among CD8 cells was defined by CD45RO negativity and positive CCR7 selection, thereby excluding terminally differentiated effector memory CD45RA+ cells. This sample is drawn from a study of shared clonotypes between healthy human individuals. V lost 7 bases, J lost 5 bases, and 10 bases stayed unmatched. CDR3 length equals 15 residues. The germline CDR1 and CDR2 sequences are MNHEY and SMNVEV (reference sequence). Using immunoSEQ multiplex PCR, the repertoire was profiled, and TCRdb retains in-frame clones only, with some absent. The repertoire consists of about 2.1 million clones, with more than 85% occurring once and the leading ten covering about 1.8%.

V usage is TRBV27 and J usage is TRBJ2-1; TRBD2 agrees at 8 bases. Sequenced sample: naive CD8+ T cells from PBMCs. The sequence came from a young man in good health. Some clones in this sample may be carry-over from other donors' samples. CDR3: CASTPREGLHNEQFF. For the CDR3, the DNA is TGTGCCAGCACGCCCCGGGAGGGCCTGCACAATGAGCAGTTCTTC.